What follows are 14 T cell receptor beta chains derived from one specimen sequenced in a study of cytomegalovirus exposure and HLA in healthy donors. PCR employed 60 Vbeta and 13 Jbeta primers. Method: immunoSEQ multiplex PCR; TCRdb's copy keeps in-frame clones and lacks some. The data show 120,000 to 150,000 clones, nearly 85% seen once. Sample: PBMCs. Source of these receptors: a male donor in good health and CMV-seronegative.

This chain uses TRBV30 with TRBJ2-5; 9 bases agree with TRBD1. This CDR3 has 15 amino acids. V was pared by 6 bases and J by 4 bases, with 12 bases of the junction left unmatched. Germline lookup yields CDR1 GTSNPN and CDR2 SVGIG (reference sequence). The CDR3 nucleotides read TGTGCCTGCAGCAGAGGACAGGGGCTAATAGAGACCCAGTACTTC. Its protein is CACSRGQGLIETQYF.

The V call is TRBV7-3, the J call TRBJ2-6; 8 bases align to TRBD1. Germline lookup yields CDR1 SGHTA and CDR2 FQGTGA. Trimming removed 1 base from V and 0 bases from J; junction bases left unmatched: 5. The CDR3 is 18 residues long. CDR3: CASSLIGQGRSGANVLTF. CDR3 DNA: TGTGCCAGCAGCTTAATAGGACAGGGCCGCTCTGGGGCCAACGTCCTGACTTTC.

The chain joins TRBV7-3 to TRBJ2-1; 12 nucleotides agree with TRBD2. The CDR3 is made up of 19 amino acids. Germline CDR1 reads SGHTA; CDR2 reads FQGTGA. V shed 1 base, J shed 1 base, and the junction held 8 bases outside the gene matches. Here the CDR3 reads CASSLMAGTSGYSYNEQFF. CDR3 nucleotides: TGTGCCAGCAGCTTAATGGCTGGGACTAGCGGGTATTCCTACAATGAGCAGTTCTTC.

The gene calls are TRBV11-1 and TRBJ2-7; no reliable D call. Germline V gene lookup returns CDR1 SGHAT and CDR2 FQDESV (reference sequence). V lost 5 bases and J lost 2, with 4 bases in between. The CDR3 extends over 11 amino acids. This chain's CDR3 is CASSATYEQYF. In DNA, the CDR3 is TGTGCCAGCAGCGCGACCTACGAGCAGTACTTC. Looking up the rest from reference TRBV11-1 and TRBJ2-7 gives the full variable domain: EAEVAQSPRYKITEKSQAVAFWCDPISGHATLYWYRQILGQGPELLVQFQDESVVDDSQLPKDRFSAERLKGVDSTLKIQPAELGDSAMYLCASSATYEQYFGPGTRLTVT.

V gene TRBV7-2 combines with J gene TRBJ1-3; possible D gene TRBD1, 6 bases. From germline, CDR1 is SGHTA and CDR2 FQGNSA. The V gene lost 2 bases and the J gene lost 4 bases, with 12 bases spanning the gap. CDR3 length: 15 residues. The CDR3 here is CASSLRAGDGNTIYF. For the CDR3, the DNA is TGTGCCAGCAGCTTAAGGGCAGGGGACGGAAACACCATATATTTT.

The chain couples TRBV9 to TRBJ1-6; D might be TRBD1 (6 bases). Trimming cost V 4 bases and J 10 bases, with 15 bases left between them. This CDR3 has 14 amino acids. Per germline, CDR1 SGDLS and CDR2 YYNGEE. The CDR3 protein is CASSPRGDNSPLHF. In DNA form, the CDR3 reads TGTGCCAGCAGCCCCCGGGGGGACAACTCACCCCTCCACTTT. Together with reference TRBV9 and TRBJ1-6, the CDR3 gives the full variable domain: DSGVTQTPKHLITATGQRVTLRCSPRSGDLSVYWYQQSLDQGLQFLIQYYNGEERAKGNILERFSAQQFPDLHSELNLSSLELGDSALYFCASSPRGDNSPLHFGNGTRLTVT.

The chain is built from TRBV27 and TRBJ1-1; D call uncertain. CDR3 length: 18 residues. Looked up from germline, CDR1 is MNHEY and CDR2 is SMNVEV (reference sequence). Trimming left V 2 bases short and J 0 bases short, with 19 bases between. CDR3 sequence: CASSLLARVLVMNTEAFF. The CDR3 bases are TGTGCCAGCAGTTTACTCGCCAGAGTTCTAGTGATGAACACTGAAGCTTTCTTT.

The chain has TRBV27 and TRBJ2-7, with unresolved D. V gave up 0 bases and J gave up 3 bases, with 6 bases separating them. The CDR3 extends over 13 amino acids. Looked up from germline, CDR1 is MNHEY and CDR2 is SMNVEV (reference sequence). CDR3 amino acids: CASSLSALYEQYF. CDR3 coding DNA: TGTGCCAGCAGTTTATCGGCCCTCTACGAGCAGTACTTC.

This rearrangement joins TRBV14 to TRBJ1-2; tentative D call: TRBD1 (5 bases). Germline CDR1 SGHDN, CDR2 FVKESK. Trimming took 4 bases from V and 2 from J, leaving 14 bases between them. This CDR3 spans 15 amino acids. The CDR3 region is CASSLPGLRNYGYTF. DNA of the CDR3: TGTGCCAGCAGCCTACCGGGACTGAGAAACTATGGCTACACCTTC.

The chain employs TRBV2 and TRBJ2-7; 9 bases line up with TRBD2. With V trimmed by 7 bases and J by 4 bases, 8 bases remained unmatched. The CDR3 sequence is 14 residues long. The germline V gene encodes CDR1 SNHLY and CDR2 FYNNEI. CDR3 region: CASKGTSRMYEQYF. CDR3 nucleotide sequence: TGTGCCAGCAAAGGGACTAGCCGAATGTACGAGCAGTACTTC.

The chain is built from TRBV5-1 and TRBJ1-2; TRBD1 matches at 9 bases. Germline V CDR1 and CDR2: SGHRS, YFSETQ. The length of the CDR3 is 15 residues. V shed 7 bases and J 3 bases; nucleotides not matched to a gene: 10. Here the CDR3 DNA reads TGCGCCAGCGGACAAACCCGGGACAGGGACTATGGCTACACCTTC. Amino acid sequence: CASGQTRDRDYGYTF.

About this clone itself: Compared with germline, one end of the junction differs, possibly owing to a read error. The chain combines TRBV7-9 with TRBJ1-6; 9 bases align to TRBD1. This CDR3 region has 17 residues. CDR1 and CDR2 (germline): SEHNR, FQNEAQ (reference sequence). The CDR3 DNA is TGTTCCAGCAGCTCCTCCCATTGGGACAGGGTTAATTCACCCCTCCACTTT. Amino acids: CSSSSSHWDRVNSPLHF. Combining the CDR3 with reference TRBV7-9 and TRBJ1-6 gives the whole variable domain DTGVSQNPRHKITKRGQNVTFRCDPISEHNRLYWYRQTLGQGPEFLTYFQNEAQLEKSRLLSDRFSAERPKGSFSTLEIQRTEQGDSAMYLCSSSSSHWDRVNSPLHFGNGTRLTVT.

This clone was observed a single time. This chain links TRBV30 with TRBJ1-1; 9 nucleotides match TRBD1. The CDR3 is 15 residues long. The germline V gene encodes CDR1 GTSNPN and CDR2 SVGIG (reference sequence). Losses at the gene ends were 6 bases for V and 3 bases for J; bases not matched to a gene: 11. The CDR3 sequence is CACPFRDRVYTEAFF. DNA for the CDR3: TGTGCCTGCCCCTTCCGGGACAGGGTCTACACTGAAGCTTTCTTT.

V is TRBV4-1 and J is TRBJ2-7, with a weak D call TRBD2 (5 bases). V was pared by 0 bases and J by 0 bases, with 12 bases between. This CDR3 is 16 amino acids long. CDR1 is MGHRA, CDR2 YSYEKL, per germline. The CDR3 DNA reads TGCGCCAGCAGCCAAGATACACGGGGTAGCTCCTACGAGCAGTACTTC. The encoded protein is CASSQDTRGSSYEQYF.